What follows are 7 T cell receptor beta chains derived from one specimen sequenced in a study of early T cells in non-severe SARS-CoV-2 infection. TCRdb processed the 5' RACE reads anew with MiXCR; each CDR3 protein has one entry. This sample has 70,000 to 75,000 distinct CDR3 sequences, with roughly an eighth found just once. Material: whole blood. The receptor source for this set is an adult who was a healthcare worker with PCR-confirmed SARS-CoV-2 infection or an uninfected control (not recorded which).

This chain connects TRBV30 to TRBJ2-1, with TRBD2 matching 14 bases. This CDR3 has 15 residues. With 3 bases clipped from V and 10 bases from J, the junction kept 8 bases outside the gene matches. Germline V gene sequence: CDR1 GTSNPN, CDR2 SVGIG (reference sequence). DNA of the CDR3: TGTGCCTGGAGGACCCCGGGACTAGCGGGAGCGGAGCAGTTCTTC. Amino acid sequence: CAWRTPGLAGAEQFF.

In its sample, this clonotype was seen a few times. The genes are TRBV3-1 and TRBJ1-2; D not resolved. The V end lost 1 base, the J end lost 4 bases, and 13 bases lay between the germline ends. This CDR3 comprises 15 residues. Germline CDR1 and CDR2: LGHDT and YNNKEL (reference sequence). The CDR3 sequence is CASSQVVGYSYGYTF. For the CDR3, the DNA is TGTGCCAGCAGCCAAGTGGTCGGATATTCCTATGGCTACACCTTC.

The chain couples TRBV28 to TRBJ2-4; no definite D call. In germline, CDR1 is MDHEN, CDR2 SYDVKM. V was cut by 3 bases and J by 7 bases, with 7 bases left in between. This CDR3 has 12 residues. The DNA of the CDR3 is TGTGCCAGCAGTTTCGGTGGGAACATTCAGTACTTC. This sequence encodes CASSFGGNIQYF.

This clonotype came up many times. The chain is built from TRBV29-1 and TRBJ2-5, with no clear D. Germline assignment: CDR1 SQVTM and CDR2 ANQGSEA. CDR3 length: 10 amino acids. V dropped 5 bases and J dropped 7 bases, with 8 bases sitting between them. In nucleotides, the CDR3 is TGCAGCGTTCAAGTAGGGACCCAGTACTTC. As protein: CSVQVGTQYF.

CDR3 sequence: CATQDLTDTQYF. The CDR3 coding sequence is TGTGCCACCCAGGACCTCACAGATACGCAGTATTTT. The J gene is TRBJ2-3, the V gene TRBV24-1, with unresolved D. CDR3 size: 12 residues. Per germline, CDR1 KGHDR and CDR2 SFDVKD. V was shortened by 9 bases and J by 2 bases, with 8 bases between the two germline ends.

This clonotype was seen a few times. This rearrangement joins TRBV12-1 to TRBJ2-2; the D segment call TRBD1 is taken from the table without a DNA check. TRBV12-1 is deemed a pseudogene. The CDR3 consists of 17 residues. This CDR3 reads CASSFATGGLSTGELFF. In DNA form, the CDR3 reads TGTGCCAGCAGCTTTGCTACAGGGGGGTTGAGCACCGGGGAGCTGTTTTTT.

This clonotype was counted at least ten times. The genes are TRBV18 and TRBJ1-2; D not certain. Germline V lookup: CDR1 KGHSH, CDR2 LQKENI. The CDR3 length is 13 residues. CDR3 loop: CAPTTSPEKGYTF. CDR3 DNA: TGTGCTCCCACCACTTCACCGGAGAAAGGCTACACCTTC.